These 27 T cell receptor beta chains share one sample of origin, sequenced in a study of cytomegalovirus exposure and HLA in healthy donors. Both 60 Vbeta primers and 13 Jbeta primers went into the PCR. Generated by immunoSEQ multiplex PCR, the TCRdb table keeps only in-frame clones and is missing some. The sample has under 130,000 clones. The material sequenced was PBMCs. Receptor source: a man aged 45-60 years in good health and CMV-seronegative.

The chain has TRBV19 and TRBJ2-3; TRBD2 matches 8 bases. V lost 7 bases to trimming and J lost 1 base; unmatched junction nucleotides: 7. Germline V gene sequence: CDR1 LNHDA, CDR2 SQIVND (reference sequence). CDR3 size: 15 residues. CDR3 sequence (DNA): TGTGCCAGTACCCTGAGCGGGGGTGGCACAGATACGCAGTATTTT. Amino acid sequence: CASTLSGGGTDTQYF.

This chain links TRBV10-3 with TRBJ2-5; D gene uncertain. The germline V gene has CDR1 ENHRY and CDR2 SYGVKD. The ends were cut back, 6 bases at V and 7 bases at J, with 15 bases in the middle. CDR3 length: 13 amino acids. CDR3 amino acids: CAIRAEAIGTQYF. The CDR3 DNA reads TGTGCCATCAGAGCAGAGGCCATCGGGACCCAGTACTTC.

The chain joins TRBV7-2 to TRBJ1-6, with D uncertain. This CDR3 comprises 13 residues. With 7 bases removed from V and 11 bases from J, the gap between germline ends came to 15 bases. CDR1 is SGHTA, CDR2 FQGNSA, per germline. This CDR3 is CASTPWQTTPLHF. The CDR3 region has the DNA TGTGCCAGCACCCCGTGGCAGACTACACCCCTCCACTTT.

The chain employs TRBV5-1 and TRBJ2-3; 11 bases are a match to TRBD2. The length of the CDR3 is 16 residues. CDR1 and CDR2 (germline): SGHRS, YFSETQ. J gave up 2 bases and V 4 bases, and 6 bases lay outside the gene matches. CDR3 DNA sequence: TGCGCCAGCAGCGGCCGGACTAGCGGGTTCACAGATACGCAGTATTTT. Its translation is CASSGRTSGFTDTQYF.

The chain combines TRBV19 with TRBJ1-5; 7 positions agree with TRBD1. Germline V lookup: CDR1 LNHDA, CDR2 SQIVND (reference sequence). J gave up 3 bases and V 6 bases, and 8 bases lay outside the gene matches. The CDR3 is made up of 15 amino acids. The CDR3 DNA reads TGTGCCAGTAGAAGGGACAGCCAGTACAATCAGCCCCAGCATTTT. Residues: CASRRDSQYNQPQHF.

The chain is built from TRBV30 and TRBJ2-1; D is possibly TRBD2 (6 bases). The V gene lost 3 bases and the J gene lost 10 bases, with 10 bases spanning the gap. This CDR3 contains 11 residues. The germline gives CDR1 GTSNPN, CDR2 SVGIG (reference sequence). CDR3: CAWSHRGEQFF. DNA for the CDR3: TGTGCCTGGAGCCACCGGGGGGAGCAGTTCTTC.

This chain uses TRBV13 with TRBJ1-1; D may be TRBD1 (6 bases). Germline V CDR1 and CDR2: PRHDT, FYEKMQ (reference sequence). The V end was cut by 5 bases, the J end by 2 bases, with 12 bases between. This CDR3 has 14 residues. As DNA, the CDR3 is TGTGCCAGCAGCGAGGGGGGGGGAAACACTGAAGCTTTCTTT. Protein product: CASSEGGGNTEAFF. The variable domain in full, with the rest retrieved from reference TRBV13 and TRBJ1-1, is AAGVIQSPRHLIKEKRETATLKCYPIPRHDTVYWYQQGPGQDPQFLISFYEKMQSDKGSIPDRFSAQQFSDYHSELNMSSLELGDSALYFCASSEGGGNTEAFFGQGTRLTVV.

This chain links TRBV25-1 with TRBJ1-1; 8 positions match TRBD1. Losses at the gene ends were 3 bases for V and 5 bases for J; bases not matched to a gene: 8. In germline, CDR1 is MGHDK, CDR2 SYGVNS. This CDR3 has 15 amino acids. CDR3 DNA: TGTGCCAGCAGTGATATTGACAGGGGTACTACTGAAGCTTTCTTT. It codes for CASSDIDRGTTEAFF. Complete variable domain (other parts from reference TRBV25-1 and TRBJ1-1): EADIYQTPRYLVIGTGKKITLECSQTMGHDKMYWYQQDPGMELHLIHYSYGVNSTEKGDLSSESTVSRIRTEHFPLTLESARPSHTSQYLCASSDIDRGTTEAFFGQGTRLTVV.

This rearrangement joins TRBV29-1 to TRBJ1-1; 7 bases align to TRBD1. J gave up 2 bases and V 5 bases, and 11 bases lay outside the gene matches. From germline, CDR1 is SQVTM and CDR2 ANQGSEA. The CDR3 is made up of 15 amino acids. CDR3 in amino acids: CSVTRQGMINTEAFF. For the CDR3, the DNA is TGCAGCGTTACCCGACAGGGTATGATTAACACTGAAGCTTTCTTT. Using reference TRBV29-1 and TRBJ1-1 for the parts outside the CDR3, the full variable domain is SAVISQKPSRDICQRGTSLTIQCQVDSQVTMMFWYRQQPGQSLTLIATANQGSEATYESGFVIDKFPISRPNLTFSTLTVSNMSPEDSSIYLCSVTRQGMINTEAFFGQGTRLTVV.

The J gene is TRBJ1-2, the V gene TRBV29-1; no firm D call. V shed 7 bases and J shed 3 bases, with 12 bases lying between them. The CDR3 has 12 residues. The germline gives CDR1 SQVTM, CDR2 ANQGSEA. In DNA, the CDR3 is TGCAGCGCCCGATGGGGAGACTATGGCTACACCTTC. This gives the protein CSARWGDYGYTF.

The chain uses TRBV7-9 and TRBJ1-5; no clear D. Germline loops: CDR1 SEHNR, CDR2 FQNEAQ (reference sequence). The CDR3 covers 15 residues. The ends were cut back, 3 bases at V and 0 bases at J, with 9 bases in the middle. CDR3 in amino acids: CASSFDGDSNQPQHF. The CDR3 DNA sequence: TGTGCCAGCAGCTTTGACGGAGATAGCAATCAGCCCCAGCATTTT.

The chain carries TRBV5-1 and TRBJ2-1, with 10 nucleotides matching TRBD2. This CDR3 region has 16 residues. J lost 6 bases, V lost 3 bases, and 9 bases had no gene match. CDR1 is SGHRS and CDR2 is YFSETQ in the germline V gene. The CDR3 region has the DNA TGCGCCAGCAGCTCCCTAGCGGGAGAAAGTACCAATGAGCAGTTCTTC. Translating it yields CASSSLAGESTNEQFF.

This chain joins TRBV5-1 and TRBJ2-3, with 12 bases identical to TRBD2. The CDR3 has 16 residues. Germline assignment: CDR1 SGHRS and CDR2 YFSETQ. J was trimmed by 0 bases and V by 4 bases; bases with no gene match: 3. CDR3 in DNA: TGCGCCAGCAGCGTGGGACTAGCGGGCAGCACAGATACGCAGTATTTT. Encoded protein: CASSVGLAGSTDTQYF.

CDR3 sequence: CASRRGQGTGYTF. DNA of the CDR3: TGTGCCAGCAGACGGGGACAGGGGACCGGCTACACCTTC. This rearrangement joins TRBV6-5 to TRBJ1-2, with 10 bases that match TRBD1. Germline trimming cut 6 bases from V and 8 bases from J; bases unmatched to any gene: 6. The CDR3 runs to 13 residues. Germline lookup yields CDR1 MNHEY and CDR2 SVGAGI.

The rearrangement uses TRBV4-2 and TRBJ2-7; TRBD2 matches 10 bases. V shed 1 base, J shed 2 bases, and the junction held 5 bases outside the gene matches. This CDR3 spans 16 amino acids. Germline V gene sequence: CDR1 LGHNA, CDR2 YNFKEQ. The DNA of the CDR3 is TGTGCCAGCAGCCAAGGGAAAGGACTAGCGGCCTACGAGCAGTACTTC. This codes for CASSQGKGLAAYEQYF.

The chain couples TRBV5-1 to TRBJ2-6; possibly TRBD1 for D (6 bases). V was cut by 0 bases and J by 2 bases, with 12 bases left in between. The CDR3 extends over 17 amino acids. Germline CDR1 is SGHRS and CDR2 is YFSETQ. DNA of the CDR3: TGCGCCAGCAGCTTGGGATCACAGGGTCCTGGGGCCAACGTCCTGACTTTC. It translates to CASSLGSQGPGANVLTF.

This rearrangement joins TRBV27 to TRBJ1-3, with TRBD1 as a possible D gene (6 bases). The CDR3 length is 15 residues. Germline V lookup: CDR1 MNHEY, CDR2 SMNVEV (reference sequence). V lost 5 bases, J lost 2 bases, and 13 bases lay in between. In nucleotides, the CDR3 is TGTGCCAGCAGTACGACGGGACACCCTGGAAACACCATATATTTT. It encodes CASSTTGHPGNTIYF.

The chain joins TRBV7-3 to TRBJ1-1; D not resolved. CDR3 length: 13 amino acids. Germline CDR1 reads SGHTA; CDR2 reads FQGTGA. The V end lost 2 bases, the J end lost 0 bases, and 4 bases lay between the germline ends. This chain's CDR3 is CASSLVMNTEAFF. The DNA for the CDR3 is TGTGCCAGCAGCTTAGTTATGAACACTGAAGCTTTCTTT. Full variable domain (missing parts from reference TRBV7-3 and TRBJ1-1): GAGVSQTPSNKVTEKGKYVELRCDPISGHTALYWYRQSLGQGPEFLIYFQGTGAADDSGLPNDRFFAVRPEGSVSTLKIQRTERGDSAVYLCASSLVMNTEAFFGQGTRLTVV.

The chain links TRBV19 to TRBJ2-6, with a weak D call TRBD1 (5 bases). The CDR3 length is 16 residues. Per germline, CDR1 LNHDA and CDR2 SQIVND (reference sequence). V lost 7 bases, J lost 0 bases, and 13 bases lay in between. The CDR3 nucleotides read TGTGCCAGTAAAAAAGCAGGGCCCTCTGGGGCCAACGTCCTGACTTTC. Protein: CASKKAGPSGANVLTF.

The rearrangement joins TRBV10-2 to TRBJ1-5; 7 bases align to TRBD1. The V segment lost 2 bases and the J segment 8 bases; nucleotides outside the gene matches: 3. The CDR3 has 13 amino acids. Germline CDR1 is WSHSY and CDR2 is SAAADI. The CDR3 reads CASSEGTAKPQHF. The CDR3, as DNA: TGCGCCAGCAGTGAGGGGACAGCCAAGCCCCAGCATTTT.

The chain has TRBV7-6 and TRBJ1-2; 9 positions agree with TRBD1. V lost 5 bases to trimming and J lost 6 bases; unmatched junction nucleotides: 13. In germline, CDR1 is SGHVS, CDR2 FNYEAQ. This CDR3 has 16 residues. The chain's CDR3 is CASSDPLDRGPDGYTF. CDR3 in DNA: TGTGCCAGCAGCGATCCCTTGGACAGGGGTCCGGATGGCTACACCTTC.

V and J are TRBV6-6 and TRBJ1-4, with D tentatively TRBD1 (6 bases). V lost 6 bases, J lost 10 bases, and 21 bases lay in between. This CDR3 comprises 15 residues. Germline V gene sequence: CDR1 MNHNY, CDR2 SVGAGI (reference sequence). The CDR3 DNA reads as TGTGCCAGCAGCCAAGGGGGGGGTTCCCCCCGAAAACTGTTTTTT. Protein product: CASSQGGGSPRKLFF.

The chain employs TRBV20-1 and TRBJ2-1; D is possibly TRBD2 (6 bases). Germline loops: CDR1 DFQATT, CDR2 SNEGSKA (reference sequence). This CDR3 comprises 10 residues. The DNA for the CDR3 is TGCAGCGGGGGATGGAATGAGCAGTTCTTC. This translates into CSGGWNEQFF.

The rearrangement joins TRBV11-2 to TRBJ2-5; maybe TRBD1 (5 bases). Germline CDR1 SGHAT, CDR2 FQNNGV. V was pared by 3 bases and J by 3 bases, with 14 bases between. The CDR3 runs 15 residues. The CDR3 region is CASSFSAGMEETQYF. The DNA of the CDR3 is TGTGCCAGCAGCTTTTCGGCAGGGATGGAAGAGACCCAGTACTTC.

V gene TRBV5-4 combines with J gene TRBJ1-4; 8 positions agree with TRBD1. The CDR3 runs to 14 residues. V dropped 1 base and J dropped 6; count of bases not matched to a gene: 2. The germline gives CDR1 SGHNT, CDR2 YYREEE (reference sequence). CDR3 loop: CASSLQGAHEKLFF. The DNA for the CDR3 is TGTGCCAGCAGCTTGCAGGGGGCGCATGAAAAACTGTTTTTT.

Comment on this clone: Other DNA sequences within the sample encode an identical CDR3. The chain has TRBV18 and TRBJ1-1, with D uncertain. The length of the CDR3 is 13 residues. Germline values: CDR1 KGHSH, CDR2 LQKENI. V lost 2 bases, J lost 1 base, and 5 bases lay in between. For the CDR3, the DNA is TGTGCCAGCTCACCAGGAGGGAACACTGAAGCTTTCTTT. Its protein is CASSPGGNTEAFF.

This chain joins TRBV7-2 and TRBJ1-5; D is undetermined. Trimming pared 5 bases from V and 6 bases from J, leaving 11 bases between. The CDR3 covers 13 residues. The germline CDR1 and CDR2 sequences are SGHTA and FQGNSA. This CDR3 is CASSAARGQPQHF. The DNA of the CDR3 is TGTGCCAGCAGCGCCGCACGAGGTCAGCCCCAGCATTTT. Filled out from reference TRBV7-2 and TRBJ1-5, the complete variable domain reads GAGVSQSPSNKVTEKGKDVELRCDPISGHTALYWYRQSLGQGLEFLIYFQGNSAPDKSGLPSDRFSAERTGGSVSTLTIQRTQQEDSAVYLCASSAARGQPQHFGDGTRLSIL.